This T cell receptor (beta chain) emerged from a study of graft-versus-host responses after intestinal transplantation. TCRdb keeps only in-frame clones here, not all; method: immunoSEQ multiplex PCR. The table lists 20,000 to 30,000 clones, over 65% of them singletons. Overall study findings and caveats: Early declines in HvG clones that occurred post-transplant were associated with peak circulating GvH clone levels.

The CDR3 is 13 amino acids. The V and J ends lost 0 bases and 4 bases respectively, with 5 bases between them. Germline V gene data show CDR1 as SGHRS and CDR2 as YFSETQ. A word on this clone: Its antigen is still unknown.

The sequencing here drew on PBMCs, taken approximately four weeks after intestinal transplant. This receptor was obtained from a human patient who received an intestinal transplant, so some T cells may come from the graft donor. The rearrangement joins TRBV5-1 to TRBJ1-5; D uncertain. CDR3 amino acids: CASSLDGNQPQHF. The CDR3 DNA reads as TGCGCCAGCAGCTTGGACGGGAATCAGCCCCAGCATTTT.